This T cell receptor beta chain was captured by sequencing in a study of OX40 agonist ivuxolimab in advanced cancers. Measured with immunoSEQ multiplex PCR; TCRdb has only the in-frame clones, and not every one. The sample holds fewer than 65,000 clones; 80% are singletons and the top ten take around 4%. Germline V lookup: CDR1 MNHNS, CDR2 SASEGT. The V and J ends lost 7 bases and 5 bases respectively, with 15 bases between them. This CDR3 has 13 amino acids. This specimen consisted of CD4+ or CD8+ T cells sorted from blood, obtained in a trial of the OX40 agonist ivuxolimab. The chain joins TRBV6-1 to TRBJ2-7; perhaps D is TRBD1 or TRBD2 (6 bases each). The clonotype originates from an adult with an advanced solid tumor such as melanoma, head and neck, liver or kidney cancer. The CDR3 nucleotides are TGTGCCAGCACCAAAGACAGGAGGGACGAGCAGTACTTC. Translation gives CASTKDRRDEQYF.